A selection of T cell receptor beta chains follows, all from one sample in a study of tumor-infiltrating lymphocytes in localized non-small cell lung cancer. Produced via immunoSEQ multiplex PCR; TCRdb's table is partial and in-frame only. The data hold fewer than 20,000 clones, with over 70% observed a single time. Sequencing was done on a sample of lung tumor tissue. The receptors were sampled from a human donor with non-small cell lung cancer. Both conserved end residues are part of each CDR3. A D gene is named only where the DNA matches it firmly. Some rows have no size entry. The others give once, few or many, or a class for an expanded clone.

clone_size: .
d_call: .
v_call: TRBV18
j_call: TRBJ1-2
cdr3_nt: TGTGCCAGCTCACCTCACCGGGGAAGGGTCTATGGCTACACCTTC
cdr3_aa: CASSPHRGRVYGYTF

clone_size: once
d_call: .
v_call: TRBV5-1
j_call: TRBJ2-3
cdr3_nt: TGCGCCAGCAGCTGGGGAGGAACAGATACGCAGTATTTT
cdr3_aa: CASSWGGTDTQYF

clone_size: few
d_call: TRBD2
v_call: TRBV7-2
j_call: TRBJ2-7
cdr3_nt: TGTGCCAGCAGCTTAGTGAGCGGGGGGCGATACGAGCAGTACTTC
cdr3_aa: CASSLVSGGRYEQYF

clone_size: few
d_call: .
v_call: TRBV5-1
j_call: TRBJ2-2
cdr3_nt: TGCGCCAGCAGCACATCGGTCGCGAACACCGGGGAGCTGTTTTTT
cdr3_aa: CASSTSVANTGELFF

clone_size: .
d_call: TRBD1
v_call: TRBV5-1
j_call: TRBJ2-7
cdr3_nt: TGCGCCAGCCGACGACAGGGGCCCGGCGAGCAGTACTTC
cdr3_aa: CASRRQGPGEQYF

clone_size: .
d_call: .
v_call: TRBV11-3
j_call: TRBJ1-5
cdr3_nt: TGTGCCAGCAGCAAAACAGGGTTGGGGCATAGCAATCAGCCCCAGCATTTT
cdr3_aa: CASSKTGLGHSNQPQHF

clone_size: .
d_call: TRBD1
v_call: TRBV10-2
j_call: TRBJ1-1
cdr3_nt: TGCGCCAGCAGTGAGCTGGGACAGGCTTTTGAAGCTTTCTTT
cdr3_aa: CASSELGQAFEAFF

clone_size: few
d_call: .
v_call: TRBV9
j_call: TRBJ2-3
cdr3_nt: TGTGCCAGCAGCGTAAGAGACTCAGATACGCAGTATTTT
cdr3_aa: CASSVRDSDTQYF

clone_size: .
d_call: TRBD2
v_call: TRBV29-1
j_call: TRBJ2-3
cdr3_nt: TGCAGCGTTGAAGCTAGTCCCCGTCGGGAGGCTAGCGGGAGATGGACAGATACGCAGTATTTT
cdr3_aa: CSVEASPRREASGRWTDTQYF

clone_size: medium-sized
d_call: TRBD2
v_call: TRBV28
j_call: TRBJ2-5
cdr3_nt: TGTGCCAGCACTTCAGGGTTGACTAGCGGAGAGACCCAGTACTTC
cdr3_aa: CASTSGLTSGETQYF

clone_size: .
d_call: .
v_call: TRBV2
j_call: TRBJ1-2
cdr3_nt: TGTGCCAGCATCAGGGCAGGGAGTAACTATGGCTACACCTTC
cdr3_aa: CASIRAGSNYGYTF

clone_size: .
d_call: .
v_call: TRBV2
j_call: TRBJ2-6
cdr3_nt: TGTGCCAGCAGTCTACGATCTGGGGCCAACGTCCTGACTTTC
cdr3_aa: CASSLRSGANVLTF

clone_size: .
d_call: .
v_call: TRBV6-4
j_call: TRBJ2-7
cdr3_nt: TGTGCCAGCAGTCCCTCAATCGAGCAGTACTTC
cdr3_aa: CASSPSIEQYF

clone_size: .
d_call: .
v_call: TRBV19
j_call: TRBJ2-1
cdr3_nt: TGTGCCAGTAGTATAAGTTCAGGGATGCCCTACAATGAGCAGTTCTTC
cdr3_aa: CASSISSGMPYNEQFF

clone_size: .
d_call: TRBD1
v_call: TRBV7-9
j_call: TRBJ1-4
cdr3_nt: TGTGCCAGCAGCCCCGACAGGGAGAGGGAAAAACTGTTTTTT
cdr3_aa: CASSPDREREKLFF

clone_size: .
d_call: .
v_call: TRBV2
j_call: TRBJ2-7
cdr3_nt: TGTGCCAGCATATTGGAACCGGGACCCAACTACGAGCAGTACTTC
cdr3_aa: CASILEPGPNYEQYF

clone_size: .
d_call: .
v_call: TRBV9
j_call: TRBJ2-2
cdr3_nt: TGTGCCAGCAGCGCCTACACGACCGGGGAGCTGTTTTTT
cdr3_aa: CASSAYTTGELFF

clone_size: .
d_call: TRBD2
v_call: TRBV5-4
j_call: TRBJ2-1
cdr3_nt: TGTGCCAGCAGCTTGGCGGGGGGAGTTCACAATGAGCAGTTCTTC
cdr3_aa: CASSLAGGVHNEQFF

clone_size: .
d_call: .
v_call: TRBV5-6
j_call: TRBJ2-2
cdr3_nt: TGTGCCAGCAGCTTGGTGGGCAGCAACACCGGGGAGCTGTTTTTT
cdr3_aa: CASSLVGSNTGELFF

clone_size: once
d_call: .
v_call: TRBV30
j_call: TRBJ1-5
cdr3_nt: TGTGCCTGGAGTGTACAGTCGGAGCAGCCCCAGCATTTT
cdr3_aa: CAWSVQSEQPQHF

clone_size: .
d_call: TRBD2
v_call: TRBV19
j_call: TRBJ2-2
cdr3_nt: TGTGCCAGTAGTAGAGTAGCGGGGGCCTCTGACACCGGGGAGCTGTTTTTT
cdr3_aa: CASSRVAGASDTGELFF

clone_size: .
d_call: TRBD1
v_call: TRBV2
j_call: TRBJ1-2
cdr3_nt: TGTGCCAGCAGAGTCGACAGGGATGGCTACACCTTC
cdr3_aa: CASRVDRDGYTF

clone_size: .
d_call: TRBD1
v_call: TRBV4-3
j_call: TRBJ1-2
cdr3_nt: TGCGCCAGCAGCCAAGATGGGGACAGGCCTCTTTATGGCTACACCTTC
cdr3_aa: CASSQDGDRPLYGYTF

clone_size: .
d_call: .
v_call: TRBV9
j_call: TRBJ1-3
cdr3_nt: TGTGCCAGCAGCGTAGAACCCGATGGAAACACCATATATTTT
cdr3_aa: CASSVEPDGNTIYF

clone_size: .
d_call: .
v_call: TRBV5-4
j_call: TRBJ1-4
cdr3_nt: TGTGCCAGCAGCCGGGGTGAAAAACTGTTTTTT
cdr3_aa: CASSRGEKLFF

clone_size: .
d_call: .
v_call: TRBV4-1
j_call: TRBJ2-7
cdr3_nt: TGCGCCAGCAGCCAGATTGACATGCTGGTCTCCTACGAGCAGTACTTC
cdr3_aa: CASSQIDMLVSYEQYF

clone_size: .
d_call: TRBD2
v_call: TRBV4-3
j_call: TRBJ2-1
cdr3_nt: TGCGCCAGCAGCCGAATGACTAGCTCGAATGAGCAGTTCTTC
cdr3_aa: CASSRMTSSNEQFF

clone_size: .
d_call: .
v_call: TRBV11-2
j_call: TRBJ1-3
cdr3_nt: TGTGCCAGCAGCCCGGGGGGTGGTGGAAACACCATATATTTT
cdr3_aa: CASSPGGGGNTIYF

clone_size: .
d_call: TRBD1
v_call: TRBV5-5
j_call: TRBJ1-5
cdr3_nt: TGTGCCAGCAGCTTGGATCTCAGGGGGCAGCCCCAGCATTTT
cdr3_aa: CASSLDLRGQPQHF

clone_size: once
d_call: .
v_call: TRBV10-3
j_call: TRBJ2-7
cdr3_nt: TGTGCCATCAGTGTGAGCGGCCGGAGAGAGCAGTACTTC
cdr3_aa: CAISVSGRREQYF

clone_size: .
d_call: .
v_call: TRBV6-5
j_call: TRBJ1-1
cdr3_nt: TGTGCCAGCAGTTACGACGGGCTGATCACTGAAGCTTTCTTT
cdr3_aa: CASSYDGLITEAFF

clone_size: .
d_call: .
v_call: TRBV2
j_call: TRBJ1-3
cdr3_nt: TGTGCCAGCAGACCCGAGGGAAACACCATATATTTT
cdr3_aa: CASRPEGNTIYF

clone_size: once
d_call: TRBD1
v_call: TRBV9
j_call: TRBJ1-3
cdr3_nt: TGTGCCAGCAGCGTAGGTGGTGGGACAGGGGCTTATTCTGGAAACACCATATATTTT
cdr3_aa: CASSVGGGTGAYSGNTIYF

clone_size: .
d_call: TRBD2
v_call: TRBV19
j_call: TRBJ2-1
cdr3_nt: TGTGCCAGTAGCACGGGCGCGGGGGGTCGTTACAATGAGCAGTTCTTC
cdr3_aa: CASSTGAGGRYNEQFF

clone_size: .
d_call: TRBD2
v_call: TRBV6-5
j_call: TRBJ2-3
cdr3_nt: TGTGCCAGCAGATTACTAGCGGGAGGAACAGATACGCAGTATTTT
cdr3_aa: CASRLLAGGTDTQYF

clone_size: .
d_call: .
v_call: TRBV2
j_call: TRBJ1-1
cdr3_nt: TGTGCCAGCAGTCTTTCCGGCCACATGAACACTGAAGCTTTCTTT
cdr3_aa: CASSLSGHMNTEAFF

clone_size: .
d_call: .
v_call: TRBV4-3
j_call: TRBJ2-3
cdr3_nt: TGCGCCAGCAGCCAGAGGGACACCCTCAGCACAGATACGCAGTATTTT
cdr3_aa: CASSQRDTLSTDTQYF

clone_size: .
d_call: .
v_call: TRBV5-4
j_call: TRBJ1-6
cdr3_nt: TGTGCCAGCAGCTTGGCCCTGGACATGTGGAATTCACCCCTCCACTTT
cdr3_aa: CASSLALDMWNSPLHF

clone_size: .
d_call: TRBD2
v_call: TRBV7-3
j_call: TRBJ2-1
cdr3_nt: TGTGCCAGCAGCCCCCGGGGGGGTATCCCCTACAATGAGCAGTTCTTC
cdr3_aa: CASSPRGGIPYNEQFF

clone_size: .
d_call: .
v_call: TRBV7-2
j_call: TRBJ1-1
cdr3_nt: TGTGCCAGCAGCCCGTCCAGGGACTCTGAAGCTTTCTTT
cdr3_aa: CASSPSRDSEAFF

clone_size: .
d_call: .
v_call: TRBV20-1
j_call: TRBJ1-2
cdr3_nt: TGCAGTGCTAGTGAGGACTATGGCTACACCTTC
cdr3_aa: CSASEDYGYTF

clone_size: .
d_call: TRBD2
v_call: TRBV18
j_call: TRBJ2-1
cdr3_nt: TGTGCCAGCTCACCCGGGACTAGCGGCGATGAGCAGTTCTTC
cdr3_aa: CASSPGTSGDEQFF

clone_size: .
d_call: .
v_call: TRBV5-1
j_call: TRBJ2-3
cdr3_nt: TGCGCCAGCAGCTTGGTAGGCCGATCTCCCGATACGCAGTATTTT
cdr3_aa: CASSLVGRSPDTQYF

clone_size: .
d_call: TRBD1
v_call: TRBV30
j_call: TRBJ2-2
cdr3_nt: TGTGCCTGGAGTCCCAGGACAGGGCTAGGCGGGGAGCTGTTTTTT
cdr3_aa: CAWSPRTGLGGELFF

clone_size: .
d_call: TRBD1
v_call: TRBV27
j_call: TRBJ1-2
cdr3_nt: TGTGCCAGCAGTTCGACAGGGAAGAGAGGCTACACCTTC
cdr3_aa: CASSSTGKRGYTF

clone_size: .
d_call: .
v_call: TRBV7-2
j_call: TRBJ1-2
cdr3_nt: TGTGCCACCGTACCCCTTTGGGGGTTTTGGGGCTACACCTTC
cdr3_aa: CATVPLWGFWGYTF

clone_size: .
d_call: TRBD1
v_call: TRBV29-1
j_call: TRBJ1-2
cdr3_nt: TGCAGCGTTGTTAGGGACAGGGGAACGGGCTACACCTTC
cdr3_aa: CSVVRDRGTGYTF

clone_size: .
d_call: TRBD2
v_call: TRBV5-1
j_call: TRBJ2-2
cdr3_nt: TGCGCCAGCAGCTCGTACTCAGGGACTAGCGGCACCGGGGAGCTGTTTTTT
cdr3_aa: CASSSYSGTSGTGELFF

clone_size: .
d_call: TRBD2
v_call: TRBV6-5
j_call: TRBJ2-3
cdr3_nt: TGTGCCAGCAGTTCCGCCAGCGGGGGGGGCACAGATACGCAGTATTTT
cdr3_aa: CASSSASGGGTDTQYF

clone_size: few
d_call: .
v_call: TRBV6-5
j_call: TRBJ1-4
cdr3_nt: TGTGCCAGCAGTTACTCGAATATGGGAACGCGTGAAAAACTGTTTTTT
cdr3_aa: CASSYSNMGTREKLFF

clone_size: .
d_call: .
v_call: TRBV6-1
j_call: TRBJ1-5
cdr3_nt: TGTGCCAGCAGCGAAGATGAGGGCTTGGGCAATCAGCCCCAGCATTTT
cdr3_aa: CASSEDEGLGNQPQHF

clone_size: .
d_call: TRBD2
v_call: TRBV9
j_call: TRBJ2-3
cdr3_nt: TGTGCCAGCAGCGTAGCTGGCTCGCGGGGGAGCACAGATACGCAGTATTTT
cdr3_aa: CASSVAGSRGSTDTQYF

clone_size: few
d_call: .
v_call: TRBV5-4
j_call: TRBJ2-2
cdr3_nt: TGTGCCAGCAGCTTCACTGGTACCGGGGAGCTGTTTTTT
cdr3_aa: CASSFTGTGELFF